This TCR beta chain appears in the sequencing data of a study of Ad26.COV2.S vaccination and SARS-CoV-2 variants. Trimming removed 1 base at V and 1 base at J, with 10 bases between. CDR3 size: 15 residues. Germline V lookup: CDR1 SGHDN, CDR2 FVKESK. Assay: immunoSEQ multiplex PCR; the TCRdb copy retains only in-frame clones and omits some. The sample yields about 680,000 clones, about 90% seen once. Treatment specified: some 20 received Ad26.COV2.S at low or high dose, single or two shots; about five received placebo; per-sample allocation not given. Collection of the samples took place on day 63 after the first injection of vaccine or placebo. This clone is a singleton in its sample.

The specimen comprised peripheral blood, sampled in a trial of Ad26.COV2.S vaccine versus placebo. V usage is TRBV14 and J usage is TRBJ1-2; the D is unclear. The receptor comes from a person aged 18-65 years who received the Ad26.COV2.S COVID-19 vaccine or a placebo. CDR3 DNA: TGTGCCAGCAGCCAAGTAGGCTTAGTTAACTATGGCTACACCTTC. It codes for CASSQVGLVNYGYTF. The whole variable domain, filled in from reference TRBV14 and TRBJ1-2, reads EAGVTQFPSHSVIEKGQTVTLRCDPISGHDNLYWYRRVMGKEIKFLLHFVKESKQDESGMPNNRFLAERTGGTYSTLKVQPAELEDSGVYFCASSQVGLVNYGYTFGSGTRLTVV.